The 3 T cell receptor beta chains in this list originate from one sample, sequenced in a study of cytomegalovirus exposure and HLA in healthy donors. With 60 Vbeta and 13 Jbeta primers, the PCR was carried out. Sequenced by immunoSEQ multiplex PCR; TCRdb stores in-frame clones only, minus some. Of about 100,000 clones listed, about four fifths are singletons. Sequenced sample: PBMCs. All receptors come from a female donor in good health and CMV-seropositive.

The CDR3 sequence is CASSPGGKETQYF. Written as DNA, the CDR3 is TGTGCCAGCAGCCCTGGGGGGAAAGAGACCCAGTACTTC. The rearrangement uses TRBV7-9 and TRBJ2-5; D perhaps matches TRBD2 (6 bases). CDR3 length equals 13 residues. With 5 bases removed from V and 3 bases from J, the gap between germline ends came to 10 bases. Germline loops: CDR1 SEHNR, CDR2 FQNEAQ (reference sequence).

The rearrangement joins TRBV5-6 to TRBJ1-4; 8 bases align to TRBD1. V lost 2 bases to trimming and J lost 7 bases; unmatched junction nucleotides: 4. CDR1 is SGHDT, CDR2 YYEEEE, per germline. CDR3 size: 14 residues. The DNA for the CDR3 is TGTGCCAGCAGCTTCGACAGGGGTTTTGAAAAACTGTTTTTT. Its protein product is CASSFDRGFEKLFF.

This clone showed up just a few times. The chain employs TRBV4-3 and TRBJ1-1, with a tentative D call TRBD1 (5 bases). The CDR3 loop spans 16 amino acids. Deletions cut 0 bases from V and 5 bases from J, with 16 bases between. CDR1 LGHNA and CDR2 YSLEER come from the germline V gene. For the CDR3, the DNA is TGCGCCAGCAGCCAAGATTATCCGGGTAAGGGGACTGAAGCTTTCTTT. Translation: CASSQDYPGKGTEAFF.